This T cell receptor (beta chain) stems from a study of T cell responses to AZD1222 COVID-19 vaccine. The protocol was immunoSEQ multiplex PCR, while the TCRdb copy is restricted to in-frame clones and leaves out a portion. The repertoire includes roughly 180,000 clones, roughly nine tenths of them detected once, and about 3.5% sits in the top ten. Study results and caveats: Donors were largely white British and mainly female; clonal diversity was possibly underestimated.

For this clone: The antigen is not known.

CDR1 and CDR2 from the germline V gene are MDHEN and SYDVKM. This CDR3 comprises 15 residues. Unmatched junction bases numbered 12, after V lost 6 bases and J lost 7 bases. The chain is built from TRBV28 and TRBJ1-2; 9 bases align to TRBD1. The sequencing here drew on peripheral blood, taken 28 days after the second AZD1222 dose. This receptor was obtained from an adult who received the AZD1222 COVID-19 vaccine. The CDR3: CASSRPGTGLGGYTF. The CDR3 DNA follows: TGTGCCAGCAGCCGTCCCGGGACAGGGTTGGGTGGCTACACCTTC.